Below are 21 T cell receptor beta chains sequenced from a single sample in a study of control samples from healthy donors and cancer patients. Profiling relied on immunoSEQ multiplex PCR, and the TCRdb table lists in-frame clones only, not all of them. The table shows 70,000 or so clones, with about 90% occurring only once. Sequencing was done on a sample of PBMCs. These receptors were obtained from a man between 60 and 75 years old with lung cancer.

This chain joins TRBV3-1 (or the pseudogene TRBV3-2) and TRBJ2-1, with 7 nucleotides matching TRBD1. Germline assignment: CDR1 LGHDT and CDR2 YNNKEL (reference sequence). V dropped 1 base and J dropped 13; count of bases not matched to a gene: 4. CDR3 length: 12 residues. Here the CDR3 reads CASSQGWDSQFF. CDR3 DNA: TGTGCCAGCAGCCAAGGATGGGACAGCCAGTTCTTC.

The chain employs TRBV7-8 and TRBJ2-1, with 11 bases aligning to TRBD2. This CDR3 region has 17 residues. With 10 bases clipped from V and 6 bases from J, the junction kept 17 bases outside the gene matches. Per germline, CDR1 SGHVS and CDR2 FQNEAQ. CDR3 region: CAIQTSGDPRDINEQFF. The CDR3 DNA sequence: TGTGCCATCCAGACTAGCGGGGACCCAAGAGATATCAATGAGCAGTTCTTC. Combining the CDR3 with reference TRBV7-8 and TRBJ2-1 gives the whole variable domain GAGVSQSPRYKVAKRGQDVALRCDPISGHVSLFWYQQALGQGPEFLTYFQNEAQLDKSGLPSDRFFAERPEGSVSTLKIQRTQQEDSAVYLCAIQTSGDPRDINEQFFGPGTRLTVL.

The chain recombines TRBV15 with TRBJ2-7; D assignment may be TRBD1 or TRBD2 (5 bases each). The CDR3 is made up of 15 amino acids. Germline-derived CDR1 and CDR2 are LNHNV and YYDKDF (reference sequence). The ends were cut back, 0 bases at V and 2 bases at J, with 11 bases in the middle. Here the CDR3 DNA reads TGTGCCACCAGCAGAGATCTGGGGGATACCTACGAGCAGTACGTC. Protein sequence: CATSRDLGDTYEQYV.

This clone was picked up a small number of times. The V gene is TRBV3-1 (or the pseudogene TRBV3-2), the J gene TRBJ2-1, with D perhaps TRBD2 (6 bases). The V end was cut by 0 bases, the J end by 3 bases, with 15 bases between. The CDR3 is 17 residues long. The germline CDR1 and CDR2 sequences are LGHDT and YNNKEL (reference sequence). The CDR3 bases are TGTGCCAGCAGCCAAGATCTAAGGCTAGCGTACTACAATGAGCAGTTCTTC. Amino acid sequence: CASSQDLRLAYYNEQFF.

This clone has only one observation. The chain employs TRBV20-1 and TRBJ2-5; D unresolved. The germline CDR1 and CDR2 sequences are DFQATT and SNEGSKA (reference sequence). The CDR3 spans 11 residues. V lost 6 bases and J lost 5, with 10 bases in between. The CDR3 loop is CSAQKGETQYF. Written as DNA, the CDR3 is TGCAGTGCCCAAAAGGGTGAGACCCAGTACTTC.

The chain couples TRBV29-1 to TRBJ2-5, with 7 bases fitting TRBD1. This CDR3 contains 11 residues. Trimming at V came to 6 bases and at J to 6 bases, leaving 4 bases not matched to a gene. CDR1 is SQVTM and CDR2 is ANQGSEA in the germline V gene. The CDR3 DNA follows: TGCAGCGTCCCGACAGGGAAGACCCAGTACTTC. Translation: CSVPTGKTQYF.

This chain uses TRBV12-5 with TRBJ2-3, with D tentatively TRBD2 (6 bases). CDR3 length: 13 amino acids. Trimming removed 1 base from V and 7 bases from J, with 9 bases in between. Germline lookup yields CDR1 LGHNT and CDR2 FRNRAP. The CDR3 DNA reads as TGTGCTAGTGGTTTGGCCCTAGCGAATACGCAGTATTTT. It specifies CASGLALANTQYF. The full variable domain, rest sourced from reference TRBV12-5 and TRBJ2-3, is DARVTQTPRHKVTEMGQEVTMRCQPILGHNTVFWYRQTMMQGLELLAYFRNRAPLDDSGMPKDRFSAEMPDATLATLKIQPSEPRDSAVYFCASGLALANTQYFGPGTRLTVL.

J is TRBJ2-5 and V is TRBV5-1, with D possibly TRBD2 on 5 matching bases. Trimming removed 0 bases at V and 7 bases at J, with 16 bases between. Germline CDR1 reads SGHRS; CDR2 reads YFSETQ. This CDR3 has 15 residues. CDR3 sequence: CASSLGPADEGTQYF. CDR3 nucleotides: TGCGCCAGCAGCTTGGGCCCTGCGGACGAGGGGACCCAGTACTTC.

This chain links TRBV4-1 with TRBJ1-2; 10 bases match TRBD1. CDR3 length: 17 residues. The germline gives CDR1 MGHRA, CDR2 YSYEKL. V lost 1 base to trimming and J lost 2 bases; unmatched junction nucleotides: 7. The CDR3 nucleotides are TGCGCCAGCAGCCAAGTAACTTCGGGACAGGGGAACTATGGCTACACCTTC. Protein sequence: CASSQVTSGQGNYGYTF.

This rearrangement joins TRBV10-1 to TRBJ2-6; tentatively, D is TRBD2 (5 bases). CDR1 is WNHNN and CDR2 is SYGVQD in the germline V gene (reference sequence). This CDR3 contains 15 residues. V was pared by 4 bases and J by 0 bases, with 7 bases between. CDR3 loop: CASSADSSGANVLTF. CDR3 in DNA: TGCGCCAGCAGTGCGGACTCCTCTGGGGCCAACGTCCTGACTTTC.

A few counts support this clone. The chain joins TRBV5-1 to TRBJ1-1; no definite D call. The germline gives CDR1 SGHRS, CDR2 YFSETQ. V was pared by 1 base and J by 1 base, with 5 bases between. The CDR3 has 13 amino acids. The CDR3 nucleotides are TGCGCCAGCAGCTTGACGGGGAACACTGAAGCTTTCTTT. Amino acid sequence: CASSLTGNTEAFF.

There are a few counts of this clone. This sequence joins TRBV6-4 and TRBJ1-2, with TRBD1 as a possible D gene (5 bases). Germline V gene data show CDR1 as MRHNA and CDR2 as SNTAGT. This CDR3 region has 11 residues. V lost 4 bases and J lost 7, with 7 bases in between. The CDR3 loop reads CASSGGVGYTF. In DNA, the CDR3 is TGTGCCAGCAGTGGAGGGGTTGGCTACACCTTC.

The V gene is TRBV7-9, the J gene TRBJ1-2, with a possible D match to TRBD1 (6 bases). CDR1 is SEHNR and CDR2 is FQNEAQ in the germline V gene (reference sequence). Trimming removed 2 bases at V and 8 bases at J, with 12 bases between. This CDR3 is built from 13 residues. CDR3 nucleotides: TGTGCCAGCAGCTTAAGTGAGGGGGTCGGCTACACCTTC. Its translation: CASSLSEGVGYTF.

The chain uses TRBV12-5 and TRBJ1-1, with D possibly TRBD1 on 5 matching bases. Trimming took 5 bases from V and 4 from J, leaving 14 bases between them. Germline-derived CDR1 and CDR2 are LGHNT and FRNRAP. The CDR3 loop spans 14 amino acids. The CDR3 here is CASGPGTVLTEAFF. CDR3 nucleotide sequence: TGTGCTAGTGGTCCCGGGACGGTCCTCACTGAAGCTTTCTTT. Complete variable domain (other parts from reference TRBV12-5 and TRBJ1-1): DARVTQTPRHKVTEMGQEVTMRCQPILGHNTVFWYRQTMMQGLELLAYFRNRAPLDDSGMPKDRFSAEMPDATLATLKIQPSEPRDSAVYFCASGPGTVLTEAFFGQGTRLTVV.

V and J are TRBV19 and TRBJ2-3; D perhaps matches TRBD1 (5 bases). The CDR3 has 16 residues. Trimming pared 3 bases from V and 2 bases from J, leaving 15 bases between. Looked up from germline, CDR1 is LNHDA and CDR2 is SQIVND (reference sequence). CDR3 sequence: CASSMILSTVTDTQYF. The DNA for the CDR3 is TGTGCCAGTAGTATGATCCTATCGACAGTCACAGATACGCAGTATTTT.

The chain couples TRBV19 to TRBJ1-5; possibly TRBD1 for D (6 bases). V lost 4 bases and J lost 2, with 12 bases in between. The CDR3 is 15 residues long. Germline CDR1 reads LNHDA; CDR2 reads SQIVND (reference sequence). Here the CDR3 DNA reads TGTGCCAGTAGTAAGGGGGGTAGGGGCAATCAGCCCCAGCATTTT. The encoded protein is CASSKGGRGNQPQHF.

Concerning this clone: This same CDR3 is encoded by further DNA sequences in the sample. The DNA for the CDR3 is TGCGCCAGCAGCTTGTTGGCAACTAATGAAAAACTGTTTTTT. Its protein product is CASSLLATNEKLFF. V usage is TRBV5-1 and J usage is TRBJ1-4; D gene ambiguous. V was shortened by 1 base and J by 0 bases, with 4 bases between the two germline ends. The CDR3 is 14 residues long. CDR1 and CDR2 (germline): SGHRS, YFSETQ.

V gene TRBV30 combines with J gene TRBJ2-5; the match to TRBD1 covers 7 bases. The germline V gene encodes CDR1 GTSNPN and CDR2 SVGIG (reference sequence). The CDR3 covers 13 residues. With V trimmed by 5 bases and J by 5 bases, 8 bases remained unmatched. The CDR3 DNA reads TGTGCCTGGGACAGGGCACGGCGCGAGACCCAGTACTTC. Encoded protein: CAWDRARRETQYF.

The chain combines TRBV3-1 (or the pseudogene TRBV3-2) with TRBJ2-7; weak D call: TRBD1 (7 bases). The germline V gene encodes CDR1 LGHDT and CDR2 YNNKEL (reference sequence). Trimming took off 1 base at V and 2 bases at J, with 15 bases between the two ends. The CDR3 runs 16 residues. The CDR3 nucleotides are TGTGCCAGCAGCCAAGTGGGGGGCAGGGGGACCTACGAGCAGTACTTC. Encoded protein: CASSQVGGRGTYEQYF.

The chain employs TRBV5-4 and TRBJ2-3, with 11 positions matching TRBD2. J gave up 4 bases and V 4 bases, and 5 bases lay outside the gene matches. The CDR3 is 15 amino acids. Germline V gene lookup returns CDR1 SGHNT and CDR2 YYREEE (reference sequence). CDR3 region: CASSLAGGEADTQYF. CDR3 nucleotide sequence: TGTGCCAGCAGCCTAGCGGGGGGAGAGGCAGATACGCAGTATTTT.

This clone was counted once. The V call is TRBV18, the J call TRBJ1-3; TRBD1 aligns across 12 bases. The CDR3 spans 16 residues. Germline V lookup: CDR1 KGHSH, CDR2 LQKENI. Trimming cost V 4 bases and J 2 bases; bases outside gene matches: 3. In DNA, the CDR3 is TGTGCCAGCTCACTCCGGGACAGGGGGCCTGGAAACACCATATATTTT. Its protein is CASSLRDRGPGNTIYF.